The present TCR beta chain was sequenced within a study of CD8 T cells in ankylosing spondylitis. Study-wide points: Some motif variants were previously reported in reactive arthritis synovial fluid and blood. Within ankylosing spondylitis blood, a TCR beta motif made up of seven or eight highly homologous variants appeared to be characteristic.

TCRdb passed the 5' RACE reads through MiXCR, listing each CDR3 protein once. The sample carries around 890,000 distinct CDR3 sequences, about an eighth recorded once. The V end was cut by 1 base, the J end by 4 bases, with 11 bases between. The CDR3 totals 14 residues. CDR1 is ENHRY, CDR2 SYGVKD, per germline. This clonotype was counted a few times. Its specificity is not known. V usage is TRBV10-3 and J usage is TRBJ2-7, with D perhaps TRBD1 or TRBD2 (5 bases each). The source is a male donor with ankylosing spondylitis. Sequenced: blood, either unsorted or a sorted T cell fraction (not recorded which). The CDR3 protein is CAISEFGDGYEQYF. The CDR3 DNA follows: TGTGCCATCAGTGAGTTCGGGGACGGTTACGAGCAGTACTTC.